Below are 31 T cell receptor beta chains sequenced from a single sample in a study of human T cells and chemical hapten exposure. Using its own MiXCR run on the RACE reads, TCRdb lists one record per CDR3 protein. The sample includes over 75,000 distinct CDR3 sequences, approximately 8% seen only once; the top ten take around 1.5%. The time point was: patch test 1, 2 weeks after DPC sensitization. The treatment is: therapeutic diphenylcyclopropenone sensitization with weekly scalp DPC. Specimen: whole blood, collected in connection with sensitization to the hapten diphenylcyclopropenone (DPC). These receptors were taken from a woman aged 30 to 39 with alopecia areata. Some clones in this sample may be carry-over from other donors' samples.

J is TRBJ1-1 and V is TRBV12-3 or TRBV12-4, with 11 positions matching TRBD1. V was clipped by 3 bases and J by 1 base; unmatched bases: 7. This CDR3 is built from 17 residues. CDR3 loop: CASSLRTGGDENTEAFF. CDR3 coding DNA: TGTGCCAGCAGTTTGAGGACAGGGGGCGATGAGAACACTGAAGCTTTCTTT.

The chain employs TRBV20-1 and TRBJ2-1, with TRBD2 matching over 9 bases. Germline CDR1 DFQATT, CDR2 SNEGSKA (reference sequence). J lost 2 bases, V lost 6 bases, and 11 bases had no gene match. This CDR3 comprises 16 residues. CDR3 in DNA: TGCAGTGCCACTCCTCTTGGCGGGGGGGCCTACAATGAGCAGTTCTTC. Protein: CSATPLGGGAYNEQFF.

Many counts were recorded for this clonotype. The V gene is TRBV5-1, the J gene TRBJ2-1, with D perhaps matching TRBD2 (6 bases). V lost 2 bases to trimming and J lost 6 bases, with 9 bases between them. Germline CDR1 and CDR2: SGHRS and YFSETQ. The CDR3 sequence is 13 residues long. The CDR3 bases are TGCGCCAGCAGCTTTCTGGGGGGCAATGAGCAGTTCTTC. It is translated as CASSFLGGNEQFF.

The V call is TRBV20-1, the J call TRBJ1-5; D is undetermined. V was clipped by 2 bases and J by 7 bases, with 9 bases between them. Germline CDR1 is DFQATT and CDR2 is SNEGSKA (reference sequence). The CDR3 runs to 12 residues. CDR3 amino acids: CSARRAGQPQHF. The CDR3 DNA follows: TGCAGTGCTAGAAGGGCGGGACAGCCCCAGCATTTT.

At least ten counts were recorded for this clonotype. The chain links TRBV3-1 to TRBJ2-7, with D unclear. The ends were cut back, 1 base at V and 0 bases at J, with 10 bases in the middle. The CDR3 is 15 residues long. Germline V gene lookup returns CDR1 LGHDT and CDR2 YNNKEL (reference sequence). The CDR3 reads CASSQVRTYSYEQYF. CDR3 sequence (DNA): TGTGCCAGCAGCCAAGTCCGCACATACTCCTACGAGCAGTACTTC.

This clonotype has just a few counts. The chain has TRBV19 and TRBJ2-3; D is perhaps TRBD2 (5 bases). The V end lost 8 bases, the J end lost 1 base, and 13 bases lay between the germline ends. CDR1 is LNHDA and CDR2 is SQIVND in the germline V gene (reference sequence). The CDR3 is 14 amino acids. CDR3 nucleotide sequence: TGTGCCAGTTCGGAGGTGGGCGGCACAGATACGCAGTATTTT. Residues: CASSEVGGTDTQYF.

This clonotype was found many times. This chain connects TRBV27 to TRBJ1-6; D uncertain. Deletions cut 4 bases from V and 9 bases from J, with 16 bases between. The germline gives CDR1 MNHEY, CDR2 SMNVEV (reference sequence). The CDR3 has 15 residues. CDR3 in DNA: TGTGCCAGCAGTTCCCGGAGAGCTATTTCTTCACCCCTCCACTTT. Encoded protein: CASSSRRAISSPLHF.

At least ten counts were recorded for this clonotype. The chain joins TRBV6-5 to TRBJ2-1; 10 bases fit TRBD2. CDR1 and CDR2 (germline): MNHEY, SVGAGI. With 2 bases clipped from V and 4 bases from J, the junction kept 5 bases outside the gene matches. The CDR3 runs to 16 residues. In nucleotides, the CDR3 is TGTGCCAGCAGTTACAGGACTAGCGGTGGGTACAATGAGCAGTTCTTC. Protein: CASSYRTSGGYNEQFF.

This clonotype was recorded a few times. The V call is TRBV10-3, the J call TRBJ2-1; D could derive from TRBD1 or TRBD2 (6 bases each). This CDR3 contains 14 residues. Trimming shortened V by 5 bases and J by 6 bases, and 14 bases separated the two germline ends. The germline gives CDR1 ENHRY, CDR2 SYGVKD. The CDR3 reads CAISKGGPSNEQFF. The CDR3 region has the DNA TGTGCCATCAGTAAAGGGGGGCCTTCCAATGAGCAGTTCTTC.

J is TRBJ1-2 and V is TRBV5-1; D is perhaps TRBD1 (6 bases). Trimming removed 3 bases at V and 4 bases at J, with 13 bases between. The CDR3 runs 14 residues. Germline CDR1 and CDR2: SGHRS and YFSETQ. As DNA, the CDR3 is TGCGCCAGCAGCTCCGGTGGGGGCACCTATGGCTACACCTTC. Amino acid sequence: CASSSGGGTYGYTF.

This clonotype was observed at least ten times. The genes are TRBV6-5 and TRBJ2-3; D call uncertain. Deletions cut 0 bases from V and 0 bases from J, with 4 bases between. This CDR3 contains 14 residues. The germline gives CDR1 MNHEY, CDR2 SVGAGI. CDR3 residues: CASSYSHSTDTQYF. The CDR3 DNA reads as TGTGCCAGCAGTTACTCCCATAGCACAGATACGCAGTATTTT.

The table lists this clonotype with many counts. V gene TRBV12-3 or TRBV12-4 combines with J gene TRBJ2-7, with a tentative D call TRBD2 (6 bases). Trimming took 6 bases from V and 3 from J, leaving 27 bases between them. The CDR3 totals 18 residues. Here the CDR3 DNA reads TGTGCCAGCAGACCCAACGCTAGGGGCGGGGCCGCAAGCTACGAGCAGTACTTC. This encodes CASRPNARGGAASYEQYF.

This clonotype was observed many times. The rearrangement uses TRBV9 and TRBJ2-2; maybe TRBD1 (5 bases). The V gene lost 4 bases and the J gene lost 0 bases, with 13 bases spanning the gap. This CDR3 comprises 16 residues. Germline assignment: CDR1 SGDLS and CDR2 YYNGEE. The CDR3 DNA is TGTGCCAGCAGCAACCGACAGTACTCGAACACCGGGGAGCTGTTTTTT. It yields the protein CASSNRQYSNTGELFF.

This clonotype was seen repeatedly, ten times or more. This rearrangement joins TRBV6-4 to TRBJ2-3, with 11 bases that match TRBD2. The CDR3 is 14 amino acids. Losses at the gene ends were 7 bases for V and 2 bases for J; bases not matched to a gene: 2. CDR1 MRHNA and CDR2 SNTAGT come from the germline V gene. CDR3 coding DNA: TGTGCCAGCAATAGCGGGGGGGCCACAGATACGCAGTATTTT. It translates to CASNSGGATDTQYF.

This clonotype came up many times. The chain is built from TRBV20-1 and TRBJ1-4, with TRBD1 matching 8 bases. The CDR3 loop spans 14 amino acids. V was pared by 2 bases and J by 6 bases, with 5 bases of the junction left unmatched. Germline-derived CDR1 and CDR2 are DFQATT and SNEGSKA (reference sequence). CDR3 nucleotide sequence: TGCAGTGCTAGACCCCGGACAGGGTATGAAAAACTGTTTTTT. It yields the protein CSARPRTGYEKLFF.

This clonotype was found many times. CDR3: CAWGSPSGAYNEQFF. The CDR3, as DNA: TGTGCCTGGGGGTCCCCTAGCGGAGCGTACAATGAGCAGTTCTTC. The chain carries TRBV30 and TRBJ2-1, with TRBD2 identical over 7 bases. From germline, CDR1 is GTSNPN and CDR2 SVGIG (reference sequence). V shed 5 bases, J shed 4 bases, and the junction held 11 bases outside the gene matches. CDR3 length: 15 amino acids.

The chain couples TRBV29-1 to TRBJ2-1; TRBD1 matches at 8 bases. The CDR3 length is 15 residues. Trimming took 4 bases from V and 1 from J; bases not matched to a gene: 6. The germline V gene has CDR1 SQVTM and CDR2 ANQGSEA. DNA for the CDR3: TGCAGCGTTGGACGACAGGGGAATTCCTACAATGAGCAGTTCTTC. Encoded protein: CSVGRQGNSYNEQFF.

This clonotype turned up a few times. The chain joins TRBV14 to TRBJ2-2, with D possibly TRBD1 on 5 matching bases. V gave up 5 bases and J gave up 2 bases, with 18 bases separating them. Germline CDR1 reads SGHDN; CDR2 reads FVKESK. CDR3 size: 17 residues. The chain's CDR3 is CASSKRWGPANTGELFF. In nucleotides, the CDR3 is TGTGCCAGCAGCAAAAGGTGGGGCCCCGCCAACACCGGGGAGCTGTTTTTT.

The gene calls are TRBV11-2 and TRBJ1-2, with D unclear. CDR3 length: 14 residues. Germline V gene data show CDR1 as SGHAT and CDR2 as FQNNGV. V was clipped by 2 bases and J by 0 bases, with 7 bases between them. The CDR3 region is CASSLSFSNYGYTF. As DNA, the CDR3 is TGTGCCAGCAGCTTAAGTTTTTCTAACTATGGCTACACCTTC.

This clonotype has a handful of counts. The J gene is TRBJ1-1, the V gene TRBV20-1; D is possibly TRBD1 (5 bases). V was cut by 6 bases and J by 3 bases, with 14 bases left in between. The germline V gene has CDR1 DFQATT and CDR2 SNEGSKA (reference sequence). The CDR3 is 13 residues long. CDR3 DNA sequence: TGCAGTGCCGAGCCCCGGACATACACTGAAGCTTTCTTT. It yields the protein CSAEPRTYTEAFF.

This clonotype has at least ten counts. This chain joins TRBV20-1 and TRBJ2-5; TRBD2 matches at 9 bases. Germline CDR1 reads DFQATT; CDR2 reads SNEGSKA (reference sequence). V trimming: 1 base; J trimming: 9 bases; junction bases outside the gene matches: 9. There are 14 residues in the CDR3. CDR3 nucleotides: TGCAGTGCTAGAGTGACGCGGGGGGGCCATGCCCAGTACTTC. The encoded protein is CSARVTRGGHAQYF.

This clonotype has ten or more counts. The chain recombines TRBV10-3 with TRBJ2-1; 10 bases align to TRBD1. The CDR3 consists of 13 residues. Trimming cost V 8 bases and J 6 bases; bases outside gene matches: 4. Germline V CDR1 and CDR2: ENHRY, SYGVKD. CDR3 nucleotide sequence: TGTGCCATCTCGACAGGGGGCCGCAATGAGCAGTTCTTC. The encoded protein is CAISTGGRNEQFF.

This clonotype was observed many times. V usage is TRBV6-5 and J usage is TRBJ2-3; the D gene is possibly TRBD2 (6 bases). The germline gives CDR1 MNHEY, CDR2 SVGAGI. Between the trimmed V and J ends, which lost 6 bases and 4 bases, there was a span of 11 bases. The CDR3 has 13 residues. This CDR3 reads CASRSLAADTQYF. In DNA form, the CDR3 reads TGTGCCAGCAGGTCCTTAGCGGCAGATACGCAGTATTTT.

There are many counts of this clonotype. CDR3 amino acids: CASSLTSGQETQYF. The CDR3 bases are TGCGCCAGCAGCTTGACTAGCGGGCAAGAGACCCAGTACTTC. V gene TRBV5-1 combines with J gene TRBJ2-5; 9 bases are shared with TRBD2. Trimming removed 1 base from V and 2 bases from J; junction bases left unmatched: 0. The CDR3 spans 14 residues. CDR1 is SGHRS, CDR2 YFSETQ, per germline.

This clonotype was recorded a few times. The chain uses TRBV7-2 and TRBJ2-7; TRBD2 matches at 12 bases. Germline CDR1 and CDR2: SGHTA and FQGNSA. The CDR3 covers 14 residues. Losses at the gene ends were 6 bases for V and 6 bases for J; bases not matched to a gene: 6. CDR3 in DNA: TGTGCCAGCAGGTCGGGACTAGCGGGTTCCGAGCAGTACTTC. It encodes CASRSGLAGSEQYF. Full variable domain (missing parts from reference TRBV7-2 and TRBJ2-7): GAGVSQSPSNKVTEKGKDVELRCDPISGHTALYWYRQSLGQGLEFLIYFQGNSAPDKSGLPSDRFSAERTGGSVSTLTIQRTQQEDSAVYLCASRSGLAGSEQYFGPGTRLTVT.

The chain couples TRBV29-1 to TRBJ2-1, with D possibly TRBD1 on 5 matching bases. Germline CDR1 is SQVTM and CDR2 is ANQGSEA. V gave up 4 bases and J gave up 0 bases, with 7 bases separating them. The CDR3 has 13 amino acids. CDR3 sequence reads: CSVGQGSYNEQFF. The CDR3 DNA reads TGCAGCGTTGGTCAGGGCTCCTACAATGAGCAGTTCTTC.

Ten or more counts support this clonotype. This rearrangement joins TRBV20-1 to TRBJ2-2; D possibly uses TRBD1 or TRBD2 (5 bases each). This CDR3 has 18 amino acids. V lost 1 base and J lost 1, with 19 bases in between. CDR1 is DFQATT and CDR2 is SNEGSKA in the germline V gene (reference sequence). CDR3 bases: TGCAGTGCTAGAGGCACTAGTCGTGGGGCGAAGAACACCGGGGAGCTGTTTTTT. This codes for CSARGTSRGAKNTGELFF.

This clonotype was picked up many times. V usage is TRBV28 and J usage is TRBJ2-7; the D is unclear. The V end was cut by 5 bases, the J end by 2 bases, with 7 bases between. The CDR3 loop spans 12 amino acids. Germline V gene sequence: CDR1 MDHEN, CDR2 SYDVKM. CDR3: CASSRLTYEQYF. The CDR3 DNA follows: TGTGCCAGCAGTAGGCTGACCTACGAGCAGTACTTC. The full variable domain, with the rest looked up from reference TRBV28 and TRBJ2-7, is DVKVTQSSRYLVKRTGEKVFLECVQDMDHENMFWYRQDPGLGLRLIYFSYDVKMKEKGDIPEGYSVSREKKERFSLILESASTNQTSMYLCASSRLTYEQYFGPGTRLTVT.

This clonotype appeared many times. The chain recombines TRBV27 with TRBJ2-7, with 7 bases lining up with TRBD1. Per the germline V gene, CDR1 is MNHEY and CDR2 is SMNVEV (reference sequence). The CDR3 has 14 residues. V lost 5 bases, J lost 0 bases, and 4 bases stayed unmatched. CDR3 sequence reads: CASSPGQSSYEQYF. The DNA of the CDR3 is TGTGCCAGCAGTCCGGGACAGAGCTCCTACGAGCAGTACTTC.

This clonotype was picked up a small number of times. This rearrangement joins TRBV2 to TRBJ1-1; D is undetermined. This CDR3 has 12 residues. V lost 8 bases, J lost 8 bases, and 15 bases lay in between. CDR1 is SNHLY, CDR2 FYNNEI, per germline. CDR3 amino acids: CASSQSGREAFF. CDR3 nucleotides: TGTGCCAGCTCCCAGTCGGGGAGGGAAGCTTTCTTT.

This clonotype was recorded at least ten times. The CDR3 spells CASSLVAGRSYTF. The DNA of the CDR3 is TGTGCCAGCAGCTTAGTGGCAGGCAGGAGCTACACCTTC. This chain uses TRBV7-2 with TRBJ1-2, with no clear D. CDR1 SGHTA and CDR2 FQGNSA come from the germline V gene. V was shortened by 1 base and J by 9 bases, with 12 bases between the two germline ends. This CDR3 contains 13 residues.